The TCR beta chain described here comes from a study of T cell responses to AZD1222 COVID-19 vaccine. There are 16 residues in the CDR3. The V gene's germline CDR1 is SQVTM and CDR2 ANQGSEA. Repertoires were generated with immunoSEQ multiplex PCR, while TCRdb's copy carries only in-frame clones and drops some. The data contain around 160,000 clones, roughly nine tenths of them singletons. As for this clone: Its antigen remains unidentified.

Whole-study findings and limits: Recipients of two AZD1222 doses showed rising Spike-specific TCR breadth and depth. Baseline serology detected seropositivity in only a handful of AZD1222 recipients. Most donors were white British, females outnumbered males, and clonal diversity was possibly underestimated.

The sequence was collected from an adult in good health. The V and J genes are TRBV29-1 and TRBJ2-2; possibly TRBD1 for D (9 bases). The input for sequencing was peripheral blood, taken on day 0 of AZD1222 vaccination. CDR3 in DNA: TGCGCCGGGACAGGGTTGACTAGCGCGAACACCGGGGAGCTGTTTTTT. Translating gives CAGTGLTSANTGELFF.